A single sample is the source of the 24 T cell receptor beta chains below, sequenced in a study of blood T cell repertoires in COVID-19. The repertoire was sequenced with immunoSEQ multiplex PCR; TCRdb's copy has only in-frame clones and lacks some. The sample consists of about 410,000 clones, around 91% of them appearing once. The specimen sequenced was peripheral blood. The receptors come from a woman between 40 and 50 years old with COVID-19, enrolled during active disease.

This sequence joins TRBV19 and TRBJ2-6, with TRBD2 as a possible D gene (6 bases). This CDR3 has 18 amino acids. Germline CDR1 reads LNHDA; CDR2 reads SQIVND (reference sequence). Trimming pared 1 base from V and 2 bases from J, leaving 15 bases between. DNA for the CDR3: TGTGCCAGTAGTATAGCAAGTGGCGGGGCTGCTGGGGCCAACGTCCTGACTTTC. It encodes CASSIASGGAAGANVLTF.

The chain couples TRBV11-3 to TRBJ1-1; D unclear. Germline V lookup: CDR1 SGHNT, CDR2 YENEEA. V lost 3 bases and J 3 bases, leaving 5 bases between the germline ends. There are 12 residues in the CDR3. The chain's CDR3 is CASSFGHTEAFF. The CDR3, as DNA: TGTGCCAGCAGCTTTGGGCACACTGAAGCTTTCTTT.

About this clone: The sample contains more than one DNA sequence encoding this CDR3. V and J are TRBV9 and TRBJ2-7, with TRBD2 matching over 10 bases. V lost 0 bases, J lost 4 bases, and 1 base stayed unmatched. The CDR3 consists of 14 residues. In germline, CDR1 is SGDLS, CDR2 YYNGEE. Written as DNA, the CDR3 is TGTGCCAGCAGCGTAGGGACTAGCGGATACGAGCAGTACTTC. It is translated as CASSVGTSGYEQYF. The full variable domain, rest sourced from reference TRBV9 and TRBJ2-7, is DSGVTQTPKHLITATGQRVTLRCSPRSGDLSVYWYQQSLDQGLQFLIQYYNGEERAKGNILERFSAQQFPDLHSELNLSSLELGDSALYFCASSVGTSGYEQYFGPGTRLTVT.

The CDR3 nucleotides read TGTGCCAGCAGCCTGTGGGGAGGAAATTCACCCCTCCACTTT. This codes for CASSLWGGNSPLHF. The V and J genes are TRBV3-1 (or the pseudogene TRBV3-2) and TRBJ1-6, with D unresolved. The germline V and J ends were trimmed by 4 bases and 7 bases, with 11 bases remaining between them. Germline CDR1 LGHDT, CDR2 YNNKEL (reference sequence). This CDR3 spans 14 amino acids.

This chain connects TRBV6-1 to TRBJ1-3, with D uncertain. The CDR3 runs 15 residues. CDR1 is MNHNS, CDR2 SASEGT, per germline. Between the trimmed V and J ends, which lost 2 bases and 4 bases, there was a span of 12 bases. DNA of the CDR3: TGTGCCAGCAGTGAATACAAGGGAGGCGGAAACACCATATATTTT. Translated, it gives CASSEYKGGGNTIYF.

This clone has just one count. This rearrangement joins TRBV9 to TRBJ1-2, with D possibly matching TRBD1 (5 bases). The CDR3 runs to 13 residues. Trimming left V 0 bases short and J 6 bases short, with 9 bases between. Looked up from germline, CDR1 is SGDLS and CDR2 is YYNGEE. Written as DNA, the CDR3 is TGTGCCAGCAGCGTAGGGACAATGAATGGCTACACCTTC. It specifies CASSVGTMNGYTF.

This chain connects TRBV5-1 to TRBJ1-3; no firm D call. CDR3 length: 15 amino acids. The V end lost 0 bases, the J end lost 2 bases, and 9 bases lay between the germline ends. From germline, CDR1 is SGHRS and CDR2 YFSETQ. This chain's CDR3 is CASSLEVGTGNTIYF. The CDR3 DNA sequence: TGCGCCAGCAGCTTGGAAGTGGGCACTGGAAACACCATATATTTT. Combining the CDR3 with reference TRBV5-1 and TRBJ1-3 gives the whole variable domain KAGVTQTPRYLIKTRGQQVTLSCSPISGHRSVSWYQQTPGQGLQFLFEYFSETQRNKGNFPGRFSGRQFSNSRSEMNVSTLELGDSALYLCASSLEVGTGNTIYFGEGSWLTVV.

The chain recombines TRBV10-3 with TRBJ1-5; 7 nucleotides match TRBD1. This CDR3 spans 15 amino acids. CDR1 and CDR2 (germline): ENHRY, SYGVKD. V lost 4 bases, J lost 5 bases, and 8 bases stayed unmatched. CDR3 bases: TGTGCCATCAGTGCAAAGACAGGGCAAGATCAGCCCCAGCATTTT. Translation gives CAISAKTGQDQPQHF.

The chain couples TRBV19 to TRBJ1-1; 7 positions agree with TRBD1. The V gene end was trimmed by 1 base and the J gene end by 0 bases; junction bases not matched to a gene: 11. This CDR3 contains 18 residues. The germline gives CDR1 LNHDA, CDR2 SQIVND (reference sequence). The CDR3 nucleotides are TGTGCCAGTAGTATAGCGGCAGGGGGGACCCATATGAACACTGAAGCTTTCTTT. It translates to CASSIAAGGTHMNTEAFF.

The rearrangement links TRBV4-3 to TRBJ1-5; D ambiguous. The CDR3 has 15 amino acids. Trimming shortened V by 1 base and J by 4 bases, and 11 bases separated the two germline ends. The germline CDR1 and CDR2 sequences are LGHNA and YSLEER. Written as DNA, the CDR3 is TGCGCCAGCAGCCAAGCGGTAGCAGATAATCAGCCCCAGCATTTT. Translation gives CASSQAVADNQPQHF.

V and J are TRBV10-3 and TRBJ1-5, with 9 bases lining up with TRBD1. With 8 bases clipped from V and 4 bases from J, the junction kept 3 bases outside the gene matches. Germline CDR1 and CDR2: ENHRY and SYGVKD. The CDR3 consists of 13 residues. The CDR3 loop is CAISGTGNQPQHF. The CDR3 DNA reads TGTGCCATCTCCGGGACAGGGAATCAGCCCCAGCATTTT.

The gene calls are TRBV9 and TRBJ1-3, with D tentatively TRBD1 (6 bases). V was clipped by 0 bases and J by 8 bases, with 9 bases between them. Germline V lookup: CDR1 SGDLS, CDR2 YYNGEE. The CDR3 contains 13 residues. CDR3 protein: CASSVGQEDTIYF. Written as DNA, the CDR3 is TGTGCCAGCAGCGTAGGACAGGAGGACACCATATATTTT. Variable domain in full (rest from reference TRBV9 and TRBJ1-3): DSGVTQTPKHLITATGQRVTLRCSPRSGDLSVYWYQQSLDQGLQFLIQYYNGEERAKGNILERFSAQQFPDLHSELNLSSLELGDSALYFCASSVGQEDTIYFGEGSWLTVV.

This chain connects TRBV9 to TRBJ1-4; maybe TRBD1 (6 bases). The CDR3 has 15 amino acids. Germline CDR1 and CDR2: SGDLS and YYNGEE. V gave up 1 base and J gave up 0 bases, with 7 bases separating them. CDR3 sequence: CASSVQGSTNEKLFF. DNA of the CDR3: TGTGCCAGCAGCGTACAGGGGTCAACTAATGAAAAACTGTTTTTT.

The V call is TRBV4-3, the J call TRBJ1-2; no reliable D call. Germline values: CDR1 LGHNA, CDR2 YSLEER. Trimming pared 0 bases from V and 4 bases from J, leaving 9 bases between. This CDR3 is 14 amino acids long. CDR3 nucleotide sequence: TGCGCCAGCAGCCAAGATGCCACGGTCTATGGCTACACCTTC. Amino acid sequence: CASSQDATVYGYTF.

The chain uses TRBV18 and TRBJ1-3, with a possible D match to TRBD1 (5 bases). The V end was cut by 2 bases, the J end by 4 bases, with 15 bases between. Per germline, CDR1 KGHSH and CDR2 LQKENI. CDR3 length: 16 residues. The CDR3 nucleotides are TGTGCCAGCTCACCAGGGTTTCGACAGAAGGGAAACACCATATATTTT. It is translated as CASSPGFRQKGNTIYF.

CDR3 loop: CASMGGRGYGYTF. The CDR3 bases are TGTGCCAGCATGGGGGGTAGGGGCTATGGCTACACCTTC. The J gene is TRBJ1-2, the V gene TRBV28; possibly TRBD1 for D (5 bases). Trimming left V 7 bases short and J 4 bases short, with 13 bases between. CDR3 size: 13 residues. Germline lookup yields CDR1 MDHEN and CDR2 SYDVKM.

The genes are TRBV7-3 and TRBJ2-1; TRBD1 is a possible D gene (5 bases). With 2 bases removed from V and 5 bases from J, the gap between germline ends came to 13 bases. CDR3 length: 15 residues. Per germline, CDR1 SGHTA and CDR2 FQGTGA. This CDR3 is CASSLQGSGDNEQFF. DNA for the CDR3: TGTGCCAGCAGCTTACAGGGAAGTGGGGACAATGAGCAGTTCTTC. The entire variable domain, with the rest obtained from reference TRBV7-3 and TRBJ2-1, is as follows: GAGVSQTPSNKVTEKGKYVELRCDPISGHTALYWYRQSLGQGPEFLIYFQGTGAADDSGLPNDRFFAVRPEGSVSTLKIQRTERGDSAVYLCASSLQGSGDNEQFFGPGTRLTVL.

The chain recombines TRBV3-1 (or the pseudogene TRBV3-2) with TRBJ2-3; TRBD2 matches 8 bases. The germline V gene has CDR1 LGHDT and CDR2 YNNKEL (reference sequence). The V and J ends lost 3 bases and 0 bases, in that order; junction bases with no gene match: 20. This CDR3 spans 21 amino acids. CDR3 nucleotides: TGTGCCAGCAGCCAGTCGGTAACTAGCGGTAGAAATCTCCCGAGCACAGATACGCAGTATTTT. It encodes CASSQSVTSGRNLPSTDTQYF.

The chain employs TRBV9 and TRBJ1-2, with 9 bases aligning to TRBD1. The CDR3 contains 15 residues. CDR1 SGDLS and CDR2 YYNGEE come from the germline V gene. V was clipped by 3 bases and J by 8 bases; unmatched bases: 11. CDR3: CASSALGTGISGYTF. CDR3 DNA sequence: TGTGCCAGCAGCGCCCTAGGGACAGGGATCTCAGGCTACACCTTC.

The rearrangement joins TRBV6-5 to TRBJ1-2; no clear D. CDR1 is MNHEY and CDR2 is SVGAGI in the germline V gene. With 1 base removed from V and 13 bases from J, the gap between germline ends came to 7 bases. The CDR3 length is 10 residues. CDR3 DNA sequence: TGTGCCAGCAGTTACTGGCCTTTCACCTTC. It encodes CASSYWPFTF.

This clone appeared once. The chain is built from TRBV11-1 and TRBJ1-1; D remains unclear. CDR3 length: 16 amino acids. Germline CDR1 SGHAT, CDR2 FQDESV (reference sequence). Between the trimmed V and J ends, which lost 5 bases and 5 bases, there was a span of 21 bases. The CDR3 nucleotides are TGTGCCAGCAGCCATGGCAAGGGTTCGCGGGTGACTGAAGCTTTCTTT. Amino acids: CASSHGKGSRVTEAFF.

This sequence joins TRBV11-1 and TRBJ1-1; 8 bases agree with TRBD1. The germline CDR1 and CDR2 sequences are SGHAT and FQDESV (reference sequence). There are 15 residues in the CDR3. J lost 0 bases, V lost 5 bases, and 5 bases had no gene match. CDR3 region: CASSARQGMNTEAFF. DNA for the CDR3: TGTGCCAGCAGCGCCCGACAGGGGATGAACACTGAAGCTTTCTTT.

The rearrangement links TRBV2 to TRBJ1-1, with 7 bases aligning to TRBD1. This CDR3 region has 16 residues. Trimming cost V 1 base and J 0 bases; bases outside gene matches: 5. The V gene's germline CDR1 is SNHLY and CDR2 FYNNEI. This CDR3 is CASSEEAQGLNTEAFF. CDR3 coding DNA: TGTGCCAGCAGTGAAGAGGCACAGGGGCTGAACACTGAAGCTTTCTTT.

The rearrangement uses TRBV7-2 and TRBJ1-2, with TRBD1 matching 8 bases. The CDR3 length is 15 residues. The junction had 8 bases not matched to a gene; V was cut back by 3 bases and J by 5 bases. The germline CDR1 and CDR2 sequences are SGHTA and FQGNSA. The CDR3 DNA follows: TGTGCCAGCAGCTTCCAATCAGGGGGCGGGTATGGCTACACCTTC. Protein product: CASSFQSGGGYGYTF.